This T cell receptor (beta chain) originates from a study of blood T cell repertoires in COVID-19. The overall study: Samples taken during acute and convalescent COVID-19 were collected in the United States, Italy and Spain.

The method was immunoSEQ multiplex PCR; TCRdb's version includes in-frame clones alone and lacks a portion of them. The data show roughly 370,000 clones, just under 90% seen once. The junction had 6 bases not matched to a gene; V was cut back by 3 bases and J by 7 bases. Germline-derived CDR1 and CDR2 are KGHSH and LQKENI. The CDR3 spans 14 residues. The cohort comprised adults aged 18 to 89 years residing in approximately 25 US areas. Sequencing was performed on PBMCs or T cells enriched from blood (not recorded which). This clonotype was obtained from a woman aged 45-60 years who had recovered from COVID-19. The genes are TRBV18 and TRBJ1-2; 9 bases align to TRBD1. The CDR3 sequence is CASSPPGQGLGYTF. The CDR3 DNA is TGTGCCAGCTCACCCCCCGGACAGGGGCTTGGCTACACCTTC. Full variable domain (missing parts from reference TRBV18 and TRBJ1-2): NAGVMQNPRHLVRRRGQEARLRCSPMKGHSHVYWYRQLPEEGLKFMVYLQKENIIDESGMPKERFSAEFPKEGPSILRIQQVVRGDSAAYFCASSPPGQGLGYTFGSGTRLTVV.